The present entry profiles one TCR beta chain with its context. This entry belongs to a study of glioma-infiltrating T cells after dendritic cell vaccination. V shed 3 bases and J 8 bases; nucleotides not matched to a gene: 7. The CDR3 is 13 amino acids. Germline CDR1 GTSNPN, CDR2 SVGIG (reference sequence). The protocol was immunoSEQ multiplex PCR, while the TCRdb copy is restricted to in-frame clones and leaves out a portion. The data hold around 90,000 clones, with around three quarters observed a single time. This chain connects TRBV30 to TRBJ1-5, with 7 bases identical to TRBD1. The sample here was blood, taken before dendritic cell vaccination. This receptor was obtained from a human donor with glioblastoma. CDR3 in DNA: TGTGCCTGGAGCCGACAGGGAGTAGAGCCCCAGCATTTT. Amino acids: CAWSRQGVEPQHF.